In this sample, the clone carrying this T cell receptor beta chain turned up a few times. Its antigen remains unknown. This entry belongs to a study of vaccination and CD4 T cells after COVID-19. Whole-study context: Convalescent donors were composed of six males and four females, of whom two were Hispanic. From HCoV-229E, HCoV-OC43, HCoV-NL63 and SARS-CoV-2, overlapping spike peptides were used to stimulate the cells.

The Oncomine TCR Beta short-read assay generated sequence data from the DNA of cultured CD4+ T cells. From the PCR reads, TCRdb called clonotypes with MiXCR, one entry per CDR3 protein. The data show 9,000 to 15,000 distinct CDR3 sequences, with roughly 66% seen just once and approximately 13% held by the top ten. The CDR3 consists of 15 residues. Germline CDR1 SGHNT, CDR2 YYREEE (reference sequence). V was shortened by 0 bases and J by 4 bases, with 13 bases between the two germline ends. Treatment of the sample: approximately nine-day PBMC culture with coronavirus spike peptide pools or control peptides (ViraFEST assay). In this cohort, PCR tests turned positive between March and December 2020, predating US Alpha, Beta and Delta variants.

The sequenced sample was CD4+ T cells from blood, cultured in vitro. The chain couples TRBV5-4 to TRBJ2-5; D could derive from TRBD1 or TRBD2 (6 bases each). This receptor was obtained from a human donor who had recovered from COVID-19. The CDR3 region is CASSLVTGAGETQYF. CDR3 DNA: TGTGCCAGCAGCTTGGTAACGGGGGCGGGAGAGACCCAGTACTTC. The full variable domain, completed using reference TRBV5-4 and TRBJ2-5, is ETGVTQSPTHLIKTRGQQVTLRCSSQSGHNTVSWYQQALGQGPQFIFQYYREEENGRGNFPPRFSGLQFPNYSSELNVNALELDDSALYLCASSLVTGAGETQYFGPGTRLLVL.